These T cell receptor beta chains were read from a single sample in a study of T cells in Graves' hyperthyroidism and ophthalmopathy. TCRdb ran MiXCR on the multiplex PCR reads and lists one entry per CDR3 protein. The table lists some 270,000 distinct CDR3 sequences, approximately 13% of them singletons. Specimen: blood. The receptors were sampled from a woman in her thirties or forties with Graves' hyperthyroidism. The conserved cysteine and the conserved F or W are not part of the CDR3 here. The order of the fields is J gene, V gene, clone size, CDR3 protein. Size is omitted from some rows. Given values are once, few, many or a class for expanded clones.

J gene: TRBJ2-7; V gene: TRBV7-9; clone size: many; CDR3 protein: ASSLSGTLSYEQY
J gene: TRBJ2-2; V gene: TRBV20-1; clone size: many; CDR3 protein: SARDPAGLNTELF
J gene: TRBJ2-2; V gene: TRBV5-1; clone size: many; CDR3 protein: ASSPGTGGTGELF
J gene: TRBJ1-2; V gene: TRBV6-1; clone size: many; CDR3 protein: ASTFHNYGYT
J gene: TRBJ2-2; V gene: TRBV2; clone size: many; CDR3 protein: ASGRDTGELF
J gene: TRBJ2-5; V gene: TRBV27; clone size: many; CDR3 protein: ASSLRGVAETQY
J gene: TRBJ1-1; V gene: TRBV18; clone size: many; CDR3 protein: ASSPSPTTAEAF
J gene: TRBJ2-2; V gene: TRBV6-5; clone size: few; CDR3 protein: ASSYFDRPTGELF
J gene: TRBJ1-1; V gene: TRBV28; clone size: many; CDR3 protein: ASSLTETVNTEAF
J gene: TRBJ2-2; V gene: TRBV7-9; clone size: .; CDR3 protein: ASSPSGADGELF
J gene: TRBJ1-6; V gene: TRBV6-2/TRBV6-3; clone size: .; CDR3 protein: ASSYSRDRVNSPLH
J gene: TRBJ2-1; V gene: TRBV28; clone size: many; CDR3 protein: ASSPEQGLPHSYEQF
J gene: TRBJ1-2; V gene: TRBV2; clone size: few; CDR3 protein: ASSVGVGGYT
J gene: TRBJ1-4; V gene: TRBV13; clone size: .; CDR3 protein: ASSLLGQNEKLF
J gene: TRBJ2-2; V gene: TRBV5-1; clone size: .; CDR3 protein: ASSLEAETNTGELF
J gene: TRBJ2-7; V gene: TRBV6-5; clone size: few; CDR3 protein: ASSYEGYYEQY
J gene: TRBJ1-6; V gene: TRBV5-5; clone size: many; CDR3 protein: ASSSPTGSGSPLH
J gene: TRBJ1-5; V gene: TRBV28; clone size: .; CDR3 protein: ASSFPFRQGGQPQH
J gene: TRBJ2-3; V gene: TRBV29-1; clone size: few; CDR3 protein: SVARRLSTDTQY
J gene: TRBJ2-6; V gene: TRBV6-1; clone size: .; CDR3 protein: ASSPRDRASGANVLT
J gene: TRBJ1-2; V gene: TRBV6-1; clone size: many; CDR3 protein: ASIGGQGPGSYGYT
J gene: TRBJ1-2; V gene: TRBV30; clone size: many; CDR3 protein: AKRNRDRQATGYT
J gene: TRBJ2-1; V gene: TRBV11-3; clone size: many; CDR3 protein: ASSPSLISYNEQF
J gene: .; V gene: TRBV19; clone size: once; CDR3 protein: ATARGANNEQY
J gene: TRBJ2-1; V gene: TRBV12-3/TRBV12-4; clone size: .; CDR3 protein: ASSALTSGGNF
J gene: TRBJ2-7; V gene: TRBV12-3/TRBV12-4; clone size: many; CDR3 protein: ASSLRQGSEQY
J gene: TRBJ1-2; V gene: TRBV18; clone size: many; CDR3 protein: ASSPITGNGYT
J gene: TRBJ2-5; V gene: TRBV24-1; clone size: many; CDR3 protein: ATSDWSQETQY
J gene: TRBJ2-5; V gene: TRBV13; clone size: many; CDR3 protein: ASSLDGPFGETQY
J gene: TRBJ2-7; V gene: TRBV3-1; clone size: many; CDR3 protein: ASSRGLAGVGNEQY
J gene: TRBJ1-4; V gene: TRBV2; clone size: many; CDR3 protein: ASEEGVDEKLF
J gene: TRBJ1-4; V gene: TRBV6-1; clone size: few; CDR3 protein: ASTQSKEKLF
J gene: TRBJ2-3; V gene: TRBV30; clone size: many; CDR3 protein: AQGKRGSTDTQY
J gene: TRBJ2-1; V gene: TRBV6-1; clone size: many; CDR3 protein: ASSWTSGHNEQF
J gene: TRBJ1-1; V gene: TRBV10-1; clone size: many; CDR3 protein: ASSEMTGVNTEAF
J gene: TRBJ2-2; V gene: TRBV2; clone size: many; CDR3 protein: ASSRTGTNTGELF
J gene: TRBJ2-1; V gene: TRBV11-2; clone size: many; CDR3 protein: ASSFLGNRDEQF
J gene: TRBJ2-7; V gene: TRBV24-1; clone size: .; CDR3 protein: ATSKTSSERY
J gene: TRBJ1-2; V gene: TRBV28; clone size: many; CDR3 protein: ASSLSNYGYT
J gene: TRBJ2-3; V gene: TRBV9; clone size: .; CDR3 protein: ASSARLDRTDTQY
J gene: TRBJ1-1; V gene: TRBV5-1; clone size: few; CDR3 protein: ASSLNRANTEAF
J gene: TRBJ2-2; V gene: TRBV11-2; clone size: many; CDR3 protein: ASSFDTPILNTGELF
J gene: TRBJ2-3; V gene: TRBV20-1; clone size: many; CDR3 protein: SASLLAGSTIDTDTQY
J gene: TRBJ1-2; V gene: TRBV20-1; clone size: few; CDR3 protein: SAPDKAHTLYGYT
J gene: TRBJ2-4; V gene: TRBV7-9; clone size: many; CDR3 protein: ASSGLAAGGVAKNIQY
J gene: TRBJ2-3; V gene: TRBV6-5; clone size: few; CDR3 protein: ASSYWLSGSQSTDTQY
J gene: TRBJ2-2; V gene: TRBV2; clone size: many; CDR3 protein: ASSEVAGELF
J gene: TRBJ2-2; V gene: TRBV10-3; clone size: .; CDR3 protein: AIIEGATGELF
J gene: TRBJ1-1; V gene: TRBV6-1; clone size: many; CDR3 protein: ASSEEGGVNTEAF
J gene: TRBJ1-1; V gene: TRBV5-7; clone size: many; CDR3 protein: ASSRDRGKDTEAF
J gene: TRBJ2-2; V gene: TRBV10-3; clone size: many; CDR3 protein: AISLDTNTGELF
J gene: TRBJ1-2; V gene: TRBV27; clone size: many; CDR3 protein: ASRPAGDSYGYT
J gene: TRBJ1-6; V gene: TRBV19; clone size: few; CDR3 protein: ASSLSGSGSPLH
J gene: TRBJ2-7; V gene: TRBV20-1; clone size: .; CDR3 protein: SASDSAEQY
J gene: TRBJ1-6; V gene: TRBV20-1; clone size: many; CDR3 protein: SARRQSSPLH
J gene: TRBJ2-5; V gene: TRBV28; clone size: once; CDR3 protein: ASSQDRVGETQY
J gene: TRBJ1-5; V gene: TRBV24-1; clone size: many; CDR3 protein: ATGDSNQPQH
J gene: TRBJ2-2; V gene: TRBV11-2; clone size: many; CDR3 protein: ASSNGLAGPTGELF
J gene: TRBJ2-3; V gene: TRBV4-1; clone size: .; CDR3 protein: ASSQDVEVTQY